This T cell receptor (beta chain) was observed in a study of blood T cell repertoires in COVID-19. At the level of the study: Whether acute or convalescent, the COVID-19 samples came from the United States, Italy and Spain.

Trimming removed 7 bases from V and 4 bases from J, with 19 bases in between. The CDR3 consists of 15 residues. Germline CDR1 reads MNHEY; CDR2 reads SVGAGI. Per the study methods: Researchers report that nucleated cell counts were estimated from reference gene primer amplification. Measured with immunoSEQ multiplex PCR; TCRdb has only the in-frame clones, and not every one. V and J calls and clone size are those listed in that table; D and trimming were worked out from the DNA. The sample contains roughly 63,000 clones, about 88% of which appear only once. Input material: peripheral blood. The chain is built from TRBV6-5 and TRBJ1-2, with a tentative D call TRBD1 (6 bases). This TCR was sampled from a man aged 45-65 years with active COVID-19. The CDR3, as DNA: TGTGCCAGCACCCCGAGCCCAGGGGCAGGCTATGGCTACACCTTC. Protein sequence: CASTPSPGAGYGYTF.